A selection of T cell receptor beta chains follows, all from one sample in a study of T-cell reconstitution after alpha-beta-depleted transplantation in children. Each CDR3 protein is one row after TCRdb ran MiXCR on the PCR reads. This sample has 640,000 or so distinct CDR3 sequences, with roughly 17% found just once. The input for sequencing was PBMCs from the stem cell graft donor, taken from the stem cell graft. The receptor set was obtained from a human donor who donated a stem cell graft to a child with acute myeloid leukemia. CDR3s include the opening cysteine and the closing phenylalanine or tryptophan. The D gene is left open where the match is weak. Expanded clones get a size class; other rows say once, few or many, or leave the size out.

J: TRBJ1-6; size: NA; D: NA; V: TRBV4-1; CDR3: CASSQDRSSSYNSPLHF; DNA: TGCGCCAGCAGCCAAGACCGGTCGAGCTCCTATAATTCACCCCTCCACTTT
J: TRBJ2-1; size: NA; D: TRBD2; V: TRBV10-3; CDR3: CAISGTSGAEQFF; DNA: TGTGCCATCAGTGGGACTAGCGGTGCTGAGCAGTTCTTC
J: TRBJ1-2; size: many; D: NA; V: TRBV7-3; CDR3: CASSLTGPRDYGYTF; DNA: TGTGCCAGCAGCTTAACAGGGCCGCGCGACTATGGCTACACCTTC
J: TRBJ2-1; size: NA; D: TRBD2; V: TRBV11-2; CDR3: CASSLESWGGLRSSEQFF; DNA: TGTGCCAGCAGCTTAGAGTCGTGGGGGGGACTTAGGTCGAGTGAGCAGTTCTTC
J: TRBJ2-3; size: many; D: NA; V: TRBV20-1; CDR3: CSARGTVATDTQYF; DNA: TGCAGTGCTAGGGGGACGGTTGCCACAGATACGCAGTATTTT
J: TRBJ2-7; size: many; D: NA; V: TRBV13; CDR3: CASTLNGGSREQYF; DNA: TGTGCCAGCACCCTCAACGGGGGTTCTAGGGAGCAGTACTTC
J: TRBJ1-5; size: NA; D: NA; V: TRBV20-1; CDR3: CSARPRRTYSNQPQHF; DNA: TGCAGTGCTAGGCCCCGACGGACCTATAGCAATCAGCCCCAGCATTTT
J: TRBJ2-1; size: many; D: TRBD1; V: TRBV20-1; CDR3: CSARVGQGGQFEQFF; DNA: TGCAGTGCTAGAGTGGGACAGGGGGGACAGTTTGAGCAGTTCTTC
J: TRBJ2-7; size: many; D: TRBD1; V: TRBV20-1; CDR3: CSARERDRGYEQYF; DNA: TGCAGTGCTAGAGAACGGGACAGGGGCTACGAGCAGTACTTC
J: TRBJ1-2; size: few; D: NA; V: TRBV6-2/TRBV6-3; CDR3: CASTKTGGGYTF; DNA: TGTGCCAGCACGAAAACCGGGGGTGGCTACACCTTC
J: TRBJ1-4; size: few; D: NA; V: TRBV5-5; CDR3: CASSLGDTNEKLFF; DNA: TGTGCCAGCAGCCTGGGGGACACTAATGAAAAACTGTTTTTT
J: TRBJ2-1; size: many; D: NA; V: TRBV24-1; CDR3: CATSSSSVNEQFF; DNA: TGTGCCACTTCCTCTTCTAGTGTCAATGAGCAGTTCTTC
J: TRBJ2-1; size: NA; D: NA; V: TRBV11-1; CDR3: CASSPLTSHEQFF; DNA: TGTGCCAGCAGCCCACTGACAAGCCATGAGCAGTTCTTC
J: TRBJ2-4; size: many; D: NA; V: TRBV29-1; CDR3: CSGTEGPVDIQYF; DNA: TGCAGCGGTACCGAGGGCCCCGTGGACATTCAGTACTTC
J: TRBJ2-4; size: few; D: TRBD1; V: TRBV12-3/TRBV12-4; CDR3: CASSPGTGGDIQYF; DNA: TGTGCCAGCAGTCCCGGGACAGGTGGGGACATTCAGTACTTC
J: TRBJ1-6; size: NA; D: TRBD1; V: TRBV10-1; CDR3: CASRWDRDSPLHF; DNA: TGCGCCAGCAGGTGGGACAGGGATTCACCCCTCCACTTT
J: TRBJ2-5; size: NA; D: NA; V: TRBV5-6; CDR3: CASSSSGKTQYF; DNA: TGTGCCAGCAGTTCTAGTGGCAAGACCCAGTACTTC
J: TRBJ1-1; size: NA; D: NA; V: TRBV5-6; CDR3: CASSLLESMSLNTEAFF; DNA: TGTGCCAGCAGCTTACTCGAGTCGATGTCGCTGAACACTGAAGCTTTCTTT
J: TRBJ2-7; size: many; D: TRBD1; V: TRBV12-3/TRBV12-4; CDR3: CASSRTGTGSHEQYF; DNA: TGTGCCAGCAGTCGGACCGGGACAGGGTCCCACGAGCAGTACTTC
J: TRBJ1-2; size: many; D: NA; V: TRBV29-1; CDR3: CSVEDPGVGYTF; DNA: TGCAGCGTTGAAGATCCGGGGGTAGGCTACACCTTC
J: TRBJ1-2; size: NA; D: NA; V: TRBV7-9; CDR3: CASSSGRVSYGYTF; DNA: TGTGCCAGCAGCTCGGGGAGGGTTAGCTATGGCTACACCTTC
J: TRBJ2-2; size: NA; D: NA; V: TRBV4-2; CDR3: CASSQEVGGGRELFF; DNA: TGTGCCAGCAGCCAAGAAGTGGGGGGCGGAAGGGAGCTGTTTTTT
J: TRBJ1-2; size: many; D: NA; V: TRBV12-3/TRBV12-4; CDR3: CASSPTATYGYTF; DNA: TGTGCCAGCAGTCCGACGGCTACCTATGGCTACACCTTC
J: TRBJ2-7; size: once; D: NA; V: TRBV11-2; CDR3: CASTTGRYEQYF; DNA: TGTGCCAGCACCACGGGGCGGTACGAGCAGTACTTC
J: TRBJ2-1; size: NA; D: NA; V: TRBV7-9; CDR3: CATGGLEQFF; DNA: TGTGCCACCGGGGGCCTTGAGCAGTTCTTC
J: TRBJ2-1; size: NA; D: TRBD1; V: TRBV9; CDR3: CASSGTGTVTDNEQFF; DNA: TGTGCCAGCAGCGGCACCGGGACAGTTACCGACAATGAGCAGTTCTTC
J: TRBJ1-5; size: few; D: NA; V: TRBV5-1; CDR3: CASSLLGLGQPQHF; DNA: TGCGCCAGCAGCTTGTTGGGTTTAGGGCAGCCCCAGCATTTT
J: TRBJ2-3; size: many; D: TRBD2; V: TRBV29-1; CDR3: CSVQLGGLLADPTDTQYF; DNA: TGCAGCGTTCAGTTGGGAGGCCTACTAGCGGATCCCACAGATACGCAGTATTTT
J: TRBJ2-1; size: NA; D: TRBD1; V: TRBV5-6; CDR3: CASREWDREGEQFF; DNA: TGTGCCAGCAGGGAATGGGACAGGGAAGGTGAGCAGTTCTTC
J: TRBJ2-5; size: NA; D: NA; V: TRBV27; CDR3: CASSPSDGEETQYF; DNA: TGTGCCAGCAGTCCTTCGGACGGGGAGGAGACCCAGTACTTC
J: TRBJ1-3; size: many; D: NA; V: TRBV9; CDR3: CASSNEVRDGNTIYF; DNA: TGTGCCAGCTCAAACGAGGTCAGGGACGGAAACACCATATATTTT
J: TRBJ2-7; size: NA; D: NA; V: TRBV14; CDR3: CASSQFRNYEQYF; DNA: TGTGCCAGCAGCCAATTCCGCAACTACGAGCAGTACTTC
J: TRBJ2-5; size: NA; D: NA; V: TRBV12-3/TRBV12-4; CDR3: CASSCGTPNGETQYF; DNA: TGTGCCAGCAGTTGTGGGACCCCCAACGGGGAGACCCAGTACTTC
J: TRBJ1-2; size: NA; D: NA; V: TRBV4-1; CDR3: CASSQVGNYGYTF; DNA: TGCGCCAGCAGCCAAGTCGGGAACTATGGCTACACCTTC
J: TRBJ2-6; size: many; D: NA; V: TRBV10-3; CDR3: CAITPTGANVLTF; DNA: TGTGCCATCACACCCACTGGGGCCAACGTCCTGACTTTC
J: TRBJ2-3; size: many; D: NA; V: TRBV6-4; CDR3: CASSDSPGGTDTQYF; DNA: TGTGCCAGCAGTGACTCGCCAGGGGGCACAGATACGCAGTATTTT
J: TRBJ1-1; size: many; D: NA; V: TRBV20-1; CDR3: CSARDHRGGTEAFF; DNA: TGCAGTGCTAGAGATCATCGGGGAGGAACTGAAGCTTTCTTT
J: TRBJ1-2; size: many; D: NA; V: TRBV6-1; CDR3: CASTQGGGSYGYTF; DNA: TGTGCCAGCACTCAAGGAGGGGGGTCCTATGGCTACACCTTC
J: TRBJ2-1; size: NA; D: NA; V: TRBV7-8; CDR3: CASSSIANGQISYNEQFF; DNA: TGTGCCAGCAGCTCAATAGCCAATGGACAGATCTCCTACAATGAGCAGTTCTTC
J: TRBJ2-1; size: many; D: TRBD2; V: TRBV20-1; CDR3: CSASPRSVERGYYNEQFF; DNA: TGCAGTGCTAGCCCCAGGAGTGTCGAGCGGGGGTACTACAATGAGCAGTTCTTC
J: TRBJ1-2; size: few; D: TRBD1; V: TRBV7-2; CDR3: CASSFQAGQGFSYTF; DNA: TGTGCCAGCAGCTTTCAGGCGGGACAGGGGTTTTCCTACACCTTC
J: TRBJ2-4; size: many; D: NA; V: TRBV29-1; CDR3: CSVLETRGPGDIQYF; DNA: TGCAGCGTCCTCGAAACTCGGGGACCCGGGGACATTCAGTACTTC
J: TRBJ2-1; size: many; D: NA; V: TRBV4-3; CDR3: CASSQVWGGQDEQFF; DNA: TGCGCCAGCAGCCAAGTATGGGGAGGTCAAGATGAGCAGTTCTTC
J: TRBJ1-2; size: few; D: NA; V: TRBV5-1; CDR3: CASSADGGYGYTF; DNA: TGCGCCAGCAGCGCGGACGGCGGGTATGGCTACACCTTC
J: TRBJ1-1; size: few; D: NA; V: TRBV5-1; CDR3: CASSQGNEAFF; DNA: TGCGCCAGCAGCCAGGGGAATGAAGCTTTCTTT